The present entry profiles one T cell receptor (beta chain) with its context. This sample is drawn from a study of radiotherapy plus CTLA-4 blockade in lung cancer. Study-wide background: Of all patients, 15% to 20% responded objectively and approximately 29% showed disease control.

Those with chemo-refractory metastatic non-small-cell lung cancer were treated with focal radiation combined with CTLA-4 blockade using ipilimumab. This table comes from immunoSEQ multiplex PCR, and its TCRdb copy is limited to in-frame clones, with some not included. The table lists 120,000 or so clones, 65% to 85% of them singletons. This CDR3 has 14 amino acids. Per germline, CDR1 SQVTM and CDR2 ANQGSEA. Trimming cost V 5 bases and J 3 bases, with 16 bases left between them. The sequencing here drew on peripheral blood, taken from a patient treated with radiotherapy plus ipilimumab. The chain employs TRBV29-1 and TRBJ1-1; no clear D gene. This sequence originates from a human donor with non-small cell lung cancer who had a partial response to radiotherapy plus ipilimumab. The CDR3 region has the DNA TGCAGCGTTTTGGGCGGGAGGGAGGACACTGAAGCTTTCTTT. Translated, it gives CSVLGGREDTEAFF.